One and the same sample provided the 14 T cell receptor beta chains below, sequenced in a study of T cells after posttransplantation cyclophosphamide. The method was immunoSEQ multiplex PCR; TCRdb's version includes in-frame clones alone and lacks a portion of them. The data show about 32,000 clones, 91% seen once. The naive gate required viable CD3+CD4+ or CD3+CD8+ cells with CCR7+CD45RA+CD45RO-CD95-CD27+CD28+ phenotype. Sample: naive CD4+ T cells sorted from blood. These receptors were collected from a man aged 30-40 years in good health and a related stem cell transplant donor.

This clone appeared once. The chain couples TRBV5-1 to TRBJ2-7, with TRBD1 identical over 11 bases. Germline CDR1 is SGHRS and CDR2 is YFSETQ. CDR3 length: 15 amino acids. V shed 4 bases, J shed 0 bases, and the junction held 3 bases outside the gene matches. As DNA, the CDR3 is TGCGCCAGCAGCGTAGGGACAGGGGGCTCCTACGAGCAGTACTTC. Translation: CASSVGTGGSYEQYF.

This chain connects TRBV5-5 to TRBJ1-1; 11 bases agree with TRBD1. V shed 3 bases, J shed 2 bases, and the junction held 0 bases outside the gene matches. The CDR3 length is 14 residues. Germline CDR1 and CDR2: SGHKS and YYEKEE (reference sequence). The CDR3 protein is CASSWTGGNTEAFF. Here the CDR3 DNA reads TGTGCCAGCAGCTGGACAGGGGGCAACACTGAAGCTTTCTTT.

The rearrangement uses TRBV19 and TRBJ2-3; no clear D gene. The V end was cut by 4 bases, the J end by 3 bases, with 14 bases between. The CDR3 length is 15 residues. Per the germline V gene, CDR1 is LNHDA and CDR2 is SQIVND (reference sequence). CDR3 coding DNA: TGTGCCAGTAGTAAGAACTCAATCGGGACAGATACGCAGTATTTT. Translation: CASSKNSIGTDTQYF.

The chain couples TRBV6-6 to TRBJ1-1; D is perhaps TRBD1 (6 bases). Germline V gene lookup returns CDR1 MNHNY and CDR2 SVGAGI (reference sequence). This CDR3 spans 16 amino acids. V shed 3 bases and J shed 4 bases, with 18 bases lying between them. In DNA form, the CDR3 reads TGTGCCAGCAGTTATTCCGCAGGGGCGGGGGGCACTGAAGCTTTCTTT. This translates into CASSYSAGAGGTEAFF.

The V call is TRBV5-4, the J call TRBJ2-3; 11 bases are shared with TRBD1. Germline assignment: CDR1 SGHNT and CDR2 YYREEE (reference sequence). The CDR3 is made up of 19 amino acids. Germline trimming cut 0 bases from V and 0 bases from J; bases unmatched to any gene: 9. In DNA form, the CDR3 reads TGTGCCAGCAGCTTGGATCCGGGACAGGGGGTTTCTAGCACAGATACGCAGTATTTT. Protein product: CASSLDPGQGVSSTDTQYF.

The chain has TRBV11-2 and TRBJ2-5, with 10 positions matching TRBD2. CDR1 and CDR2 (germline): SGHAT, FQNNGV. Unmatched junction bases numbered 12, after V lost 8 bases and J lost 12 bases. CDR3 length: 13 amino acids. CDR3 sequence (DNA): TGTGCCAGCTTCCCTGACAGCGGGGGGGGCGAGTACTTC. The encoded protein is CASFPDSGGGEYF.

V usage is TRBV5-1 and J usage is TRBJ1-2; D is perhaps TRBD1 (5 bases). Germline lookup yields CDR1 SGHRS and CDR2 YFSETQ. Trimming cost V 4 bases and J 3 bases, with 13 bases left between them. The CDR3 is 14 amino acids. For the CDR3, the DNA is TGCGCCAGCAGCGTGGGGGGAGGTGACTATGGCTACACCTTC. It specifies CASSVGGGDYGYTF.

This chain links TRBV6-1 with TRBJ2-2; the match to TRBD1 covers 8 bases. CDR3 size: 15 residues. Trimming cost V 8 bases and J 4 bases; bases outside gene matches: 9. Germline V gives CDR1 MNHNS, CDR2 SASEGT. The CDR3 nucleotides read TGTGCCAGCTTTAGGACAGGGTCGAGCACCGGGGAGCTGTTTTTT. Amino acid sequence: CASFRTGSSTGELFF.

The chain joins TRBV28 to TRBJ1-4; 7 nucleotides line up with TRBD1. V shed 7 bases, J shed 5 bases, and the junction held 10 bases outside the gene matches. The CDR3 is 15 amino acids. The germline V gene encodes CDR1 MDHEN and CDR2 SYDVKM. For the CDR3, the DNA is TGTGCCAGCATAGGGGGGACAGTAGGGAATGAAAAACTGTTTTTT. It encodes CASIGGTVGNEKLFF.

The V call is TRBV5-8, the J call TRBJ2-2, with D possibly being TRBD1 (6 bases). The CDR3 has 19 amino acids. CDR1 is SGHTS and CDR2 is YDEGEE in the germline V gene. The V gene lost 1 base and the J gene lost 7 bases, with 26 bases spanning the gap. DNA of the CDR3: TGTGCCAGCAGCTTGTGGGGTCTTCAGGGGCAGCGTCTCGGCGGGGAGCTGTTTTTT. Amino acid sequence: CASSLWGLQGQRLGGELFF.

The chain joins TRBV7-9 to TRBJ2-3; 13 nucleotides match TRBD2. The germline CDR1 and CDR2 sequences are SEHNR and FQNEAQ (reference sequence). The CDR3 sequence is 18 residues long. After removal of 5 bases from V and 1 base from J, the junction contained 9 bases not matched to a gene. The CDR3 region is CASSARRLAGGRTDTQYF. CDR3 sequence (DNA): TGTGCCAGCAGCGCACGCCGACTAGCGGGGGGCCGCACAGATACGCAGTATTTT.

V gene TRBV19 combines with J gene TRBJ2-3; 9 nucleotides align to TRBD1. The V gene's germline CDR1 is LNHDA and CDR2 SQIVND (reference sequence). V shed 4 bases and J 5 bases; nucleotides not matched to a gene: 10. CDR3 length: 16 amino acids. This CDR3 is CASSTYGTGSRDTQYF. As DNA, the CDR3 is TGTGCCAGTAGTACATACGGGACAGGGAGTAGAGATACGCAGTATTTT.

The chain recombines TRBV2 with TRBJ1-1; no definite D call. The ends were cut back, 7 bases at V and 1 base at J, with 10 bases in the middle. Germline CDR1 and CDR2: SNHLY and FYNNEI. The CDR3 covers 13 residues. CDR3 coding DNA: TGTGCCAGCACCGGGAGTTGGAACACTGAAGCTTTCTTT. It specifies CASTGSWNTEAFF.

The J gene is TRBJ2-7, the V gene TRBV27, with 7 bases aligning to TRBD1. CDR3 length equals 14 residues. Germline trimming cut 3 bases from V and 1 base from J; bases unmatched to any gene: 3. Germline lookup yields CDR1 MNHEY and CDR2 SMNVEV (reference sequence). CDR3 in DNA: TGTGCCAGCAGTTTCCGGGACAGTTCCTACGAGCAGTACTTC. Amino acid sequence: CASSFRDSSYEQYF.